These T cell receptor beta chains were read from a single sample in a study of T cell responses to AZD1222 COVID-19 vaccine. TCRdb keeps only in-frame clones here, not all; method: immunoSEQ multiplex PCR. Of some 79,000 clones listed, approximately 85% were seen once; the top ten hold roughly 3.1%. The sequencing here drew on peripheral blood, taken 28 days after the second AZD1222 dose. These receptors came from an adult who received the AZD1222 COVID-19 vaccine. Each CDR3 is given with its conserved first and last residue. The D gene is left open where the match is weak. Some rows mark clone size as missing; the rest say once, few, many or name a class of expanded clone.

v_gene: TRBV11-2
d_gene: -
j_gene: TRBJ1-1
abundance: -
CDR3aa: CASSLELKTEAFF
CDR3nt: TGTGCCAGCAGCTTAGAACTTAAGACTGAAGCTTTCTTT

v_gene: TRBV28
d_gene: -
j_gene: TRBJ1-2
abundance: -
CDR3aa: CASSIWDSGYGYTF
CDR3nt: TGTGCCAGCAGTATATGGGACTCCGGCTATGGCTACACCTTC

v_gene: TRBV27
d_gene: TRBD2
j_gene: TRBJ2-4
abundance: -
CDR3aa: CASSLSPSSGRAVRGNIQYF
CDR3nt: TGTGCCAGCAGTTTATCCCCCTCTAGCGGGAGGGCCGTGAGGGGAAACATTCAGTACTTC

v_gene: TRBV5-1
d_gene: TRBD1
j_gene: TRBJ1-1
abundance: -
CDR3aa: CASRWTGAGEAFF
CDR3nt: TGCGCCAGCAGGTGGACAGGGGCGGGTGAAGCTTTCTTT

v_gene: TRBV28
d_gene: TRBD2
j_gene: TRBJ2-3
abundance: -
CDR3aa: CASSPWGTSGGNTDTQYF
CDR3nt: TGTGCCAGCAGTCCCTGGGGGACTAGCGGGGGTAACACAGATACGCAGTATTTT

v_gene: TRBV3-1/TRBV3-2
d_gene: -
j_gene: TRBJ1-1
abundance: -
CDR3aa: CASSQGRVGTEAFF
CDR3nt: TGTGCCAGCAGCCAAGGAAGGGTGGGCACTGAAGCTTTCTTT

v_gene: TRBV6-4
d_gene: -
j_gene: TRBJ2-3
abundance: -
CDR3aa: CASSDSIDTQYF
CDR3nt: TGTGCCAGCAGTGACTCGATTGATACGCAGTATTTT

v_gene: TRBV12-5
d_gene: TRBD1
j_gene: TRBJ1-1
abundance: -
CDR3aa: CASGFFEKGQGGRNTEAFF
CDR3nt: TGTGCTAGTGGTTTCTTTGAGAAGGGACAGGGCGGGAGGAACACTGAAGCTTTCTTT

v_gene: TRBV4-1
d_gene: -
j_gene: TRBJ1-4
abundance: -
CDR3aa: CASSQRGVGSEKLFF
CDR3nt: TGCGCCAGCAGCCAAAGAGGGGTCGGTAGTGAAAAACTGTTTTTT

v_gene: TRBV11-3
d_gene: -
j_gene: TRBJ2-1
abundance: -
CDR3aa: CASSFDSRRNNEQFF
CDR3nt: TGTGCCAGCAGCTTTGACTCCAGAAGGAACAATGAGCAGTTCTTC

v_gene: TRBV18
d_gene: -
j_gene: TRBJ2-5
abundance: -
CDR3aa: CASSPKAGVETQYF
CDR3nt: TGTGCCAGCTCACCAAAGGCAGGGGTGGAGACCCAGTACTTC

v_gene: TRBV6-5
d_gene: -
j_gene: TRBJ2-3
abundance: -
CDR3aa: CASSQRGTDTQYF
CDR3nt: TGTGCCAGCAGTCAACGGGGCACAGATACGCAGTATTTT

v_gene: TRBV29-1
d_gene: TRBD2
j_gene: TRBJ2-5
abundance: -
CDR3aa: CSVDPGLAGERGETQYF
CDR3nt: TGCAGCGTTGATCCTGGACTAGCGGGAGAGAGGGGGGAGACCCAGTACTTC

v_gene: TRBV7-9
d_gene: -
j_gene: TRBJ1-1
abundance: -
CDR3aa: CASSSFGNTEAFF
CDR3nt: TGTGCCAGCAGCTCCTTTGGGAACACTGAAGCTTTCTTT

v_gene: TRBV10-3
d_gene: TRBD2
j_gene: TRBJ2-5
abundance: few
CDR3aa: CAISQSGGETQYF
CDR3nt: TGTGCCATCAGCCAAAGCGGGGGTGAGACCCAGTACTTC

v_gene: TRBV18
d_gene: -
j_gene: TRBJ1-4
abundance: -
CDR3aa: CASSRGQPKEKLFF
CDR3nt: TGTGCCAGCTCACGGGGACAACCGAAGGAAAAACTGTTTTTT

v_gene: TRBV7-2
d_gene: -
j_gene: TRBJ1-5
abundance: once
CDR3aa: CASSLGSAASNQPQHF
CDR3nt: TGTGCCAGCAGCTTAGGGTCGGCGGCTAGCAATCAGCCCCAGCATTTT

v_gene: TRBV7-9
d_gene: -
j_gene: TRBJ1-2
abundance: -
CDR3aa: CASSFSREGRYGYTF
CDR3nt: TGTGCCAGCAGCTTTTCCAGGGAGGGTCGATATGGCTACACCTTC

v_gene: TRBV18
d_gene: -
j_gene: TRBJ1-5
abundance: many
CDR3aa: CASSGGSNQPQHF
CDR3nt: TGTGCCAGCTCAGGGGGCAGCAATCAGCCCCAGCATTTT

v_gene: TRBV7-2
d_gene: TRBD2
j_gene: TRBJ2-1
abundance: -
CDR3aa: CASSLEAGVIYEQFF
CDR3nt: TGTGCCAGCAGCTTAGAAGCGGGAGTAATCTATGAGCAGTTCTTC

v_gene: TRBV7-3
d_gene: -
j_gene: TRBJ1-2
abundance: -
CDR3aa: CASSLMQGAGYTF
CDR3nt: TGTGCCAGCAGCTTAATGCAGGGTGCGGGCTACACCTTC

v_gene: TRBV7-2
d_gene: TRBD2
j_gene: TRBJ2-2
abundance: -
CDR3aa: CASRAGTSGRDGELFF
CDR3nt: TGTGCCAGCAGGGCCGGGACTAGCGGGAGGGACGGGGAGCTGTTTTTT

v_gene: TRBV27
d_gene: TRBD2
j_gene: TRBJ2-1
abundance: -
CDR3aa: CASSPLTSGSMYEQFF
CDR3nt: TGTGCCAGCAGTCCGCTTACTAGCGGGAGTATGTATGAGCAGTTCTTC

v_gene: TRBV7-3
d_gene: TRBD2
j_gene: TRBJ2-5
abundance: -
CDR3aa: CASSLGLSRGGRETQYF
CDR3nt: TGTGCCAGCAGCTTAGGGCTATCGCGGGGGGGCCGAGAGACCCAGTACTTC

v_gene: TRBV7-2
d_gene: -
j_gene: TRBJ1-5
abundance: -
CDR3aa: CASSHVGLDQPQHF
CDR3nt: TGTGCCAGCAGCCACGTGGGGTTGGATCAGCCCCAGCATTTT

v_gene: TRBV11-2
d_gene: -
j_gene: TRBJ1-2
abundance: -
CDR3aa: CASRKEAASNYGYTF
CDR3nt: TGTGCCAGCAGGAAAGAGGCGGCCTCTAACTATGGCTACACCTTC

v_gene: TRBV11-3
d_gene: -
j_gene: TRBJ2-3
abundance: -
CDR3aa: CASSLTQSTDTQYF
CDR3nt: TGTGCCAGCAGCTTAACCCAGTCCACAGATACGCAGTATTTT

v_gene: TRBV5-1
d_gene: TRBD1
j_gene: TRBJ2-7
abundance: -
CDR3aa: CASSPDRDHYEQYF
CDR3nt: TGCGCCAGCAGCCCAGACAGGGATCACTACGAGCAGTACTTC

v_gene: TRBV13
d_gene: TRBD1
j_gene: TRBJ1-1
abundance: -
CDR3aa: CASSLKDRGFTEAFF
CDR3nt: TGTGCCAGCAGCTTAAAGGACAGGGGATTTACTGAAGCTTTCTTT

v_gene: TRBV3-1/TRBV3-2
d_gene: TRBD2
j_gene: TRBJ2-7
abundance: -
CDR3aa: CASSQWSFETSGNYEQYF
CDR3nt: TGTGCCAGCAGCCAATGGTCGTTCGAGACTAGCGGGAACTACGAGCAGTACTTC

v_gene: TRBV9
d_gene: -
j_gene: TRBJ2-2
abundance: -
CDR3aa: CASSGLGNTGELFF
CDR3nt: TGTGCCAGCAGCGGGCTTGGGAACACCGGGGAGCTGTTTTTT

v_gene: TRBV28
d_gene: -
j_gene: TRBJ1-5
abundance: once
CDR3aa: CATLRPNQPQHF
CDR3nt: TGTGCCACCCTCAGGCCCAATCAGCCCCAGCATTTT

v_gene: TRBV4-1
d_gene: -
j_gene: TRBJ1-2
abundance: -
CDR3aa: CASSQAEGTYGYTF
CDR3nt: TGCGCCAGCAGCCAAGCGGAGGGTACCTATGGCTACACCTTC

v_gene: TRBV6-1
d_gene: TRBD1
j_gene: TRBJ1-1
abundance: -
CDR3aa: CASSELQGIANTEAFF
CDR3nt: TGTGCCAGCAGTGAACTACAGGGGATAGCCAATACTGAAGCTTTCTTT

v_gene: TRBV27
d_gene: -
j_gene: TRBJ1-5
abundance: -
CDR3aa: CASSLYGGNQPQHF
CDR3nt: TGTGCCAGCAGTTTATACGGGGGCAATCAGCCCCAGCATTTT

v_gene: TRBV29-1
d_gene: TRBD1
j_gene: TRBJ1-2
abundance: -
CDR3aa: CSVGQGNGYTF
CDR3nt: TGCAGCGTTGGACAGGGGAATGGCTACACCTTC

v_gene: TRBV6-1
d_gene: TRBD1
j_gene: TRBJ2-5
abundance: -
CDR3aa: CASSEVGTVETQYF
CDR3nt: TGTGCCAGCAGTGAAGTTGGGACAGTAGAGACCCAGTACTTC

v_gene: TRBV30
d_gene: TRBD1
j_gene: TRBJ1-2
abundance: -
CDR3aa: CAWSVTGEGGYTF
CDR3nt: TGTGCCTGGAGTGTAACAGGGGAGGGTGGCTACACCTTC

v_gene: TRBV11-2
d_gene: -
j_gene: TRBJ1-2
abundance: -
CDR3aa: CASSLFRDRSYTF
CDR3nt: TGTGCCAGCAGCTTGTTCCGGGATAGAAGCTACACCTTC

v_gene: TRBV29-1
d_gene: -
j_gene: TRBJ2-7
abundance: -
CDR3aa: CSVEVSVGSEQYF
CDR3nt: TGCAGCGTTGAAGTCTCGGTGGGGTCCGAGCAGTACTTC

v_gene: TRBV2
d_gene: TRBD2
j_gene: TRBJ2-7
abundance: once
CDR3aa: CASTPGRATYEQYF
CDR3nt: TGTGCCAGCACCCCGGGGAGGGCCACCTACGAGCAGTACTTC

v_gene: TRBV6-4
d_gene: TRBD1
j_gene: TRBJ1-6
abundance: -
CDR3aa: CASSPGQGANSPLHF
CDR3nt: TGTGCCAGCAGCCCTGGACAGGGGGCGAATTCACCCCTCCACTTT

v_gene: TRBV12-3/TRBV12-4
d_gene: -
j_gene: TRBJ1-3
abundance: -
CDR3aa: CASMASGGNTIYF
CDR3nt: TGTGCCAGCATGGCGTCGGGCGGAAACACCATATATTTT

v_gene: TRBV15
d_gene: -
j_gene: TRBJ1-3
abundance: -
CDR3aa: CATSQDPSGNTIYF
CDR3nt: TGTGCCACCAGCCAGGACCCCTCTGGAAACACCATATATTTT

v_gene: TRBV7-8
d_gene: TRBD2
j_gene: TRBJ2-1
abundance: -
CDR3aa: CASSLGPGTSVYNEQFF
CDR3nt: TGTGCCAGCAGCTTAGGGCCGGGGACTAGCGTTTACAATGAGCAGTTCTTC

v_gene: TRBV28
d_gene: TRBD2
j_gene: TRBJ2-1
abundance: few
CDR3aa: CASSLGTKTSIYEQFF
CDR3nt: TGTGCCAGCAGTTTAGGAACCAAGACTAGCATCTATGAGCAGTTCTTC

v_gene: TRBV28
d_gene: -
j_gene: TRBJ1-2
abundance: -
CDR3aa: CASNPGSSWGYTF
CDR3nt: TGTGCCAGCAATCCAGGGAGTAGTTGGGGCTACACCTTC

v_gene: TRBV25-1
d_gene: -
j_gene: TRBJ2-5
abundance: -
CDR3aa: CASSGAEETQYF
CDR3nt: TGTGCCAGCAGTGGGGCGGAAGAGACCCAGTACTTC

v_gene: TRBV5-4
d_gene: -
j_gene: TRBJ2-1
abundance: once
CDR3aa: CASSGRRDNEQFF
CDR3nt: TGTGCCAGCAGCGGGCGACGGGACAATGAGCAGTTCTTC

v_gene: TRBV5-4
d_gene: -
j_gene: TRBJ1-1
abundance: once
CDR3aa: CASSSSGGRTEAFF
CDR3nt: TGTGCCAGCAGCTCTAGCGGGGGGAGGACTGAAGCTTTCTTT

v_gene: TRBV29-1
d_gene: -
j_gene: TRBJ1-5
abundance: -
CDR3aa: CSVGPGQGNQPQHF
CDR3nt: TGCAGCGTTGGTCCGGGACAAGGCAATCAGCCCCAGCATTTT

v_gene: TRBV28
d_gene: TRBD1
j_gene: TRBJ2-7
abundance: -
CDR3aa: CASEPGQGLEQYF
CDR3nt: TGTGCCAGCGAACCGGGACAGGGCCTCGAGCAGTACTTC

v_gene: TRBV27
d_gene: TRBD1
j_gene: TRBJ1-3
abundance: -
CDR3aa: CASSKGQLDTIYF
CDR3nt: TGTGCCAGCAGTAAGGGACAGCTTGACACCATATATTTT

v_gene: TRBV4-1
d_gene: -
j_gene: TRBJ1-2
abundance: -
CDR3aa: CASSQDLRGQGIGYYGYTF
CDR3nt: TGCGCCAGCAGCCAAGATCTTAGAGGGCAGGGGATAGGATACTATGGCTACACCTTC

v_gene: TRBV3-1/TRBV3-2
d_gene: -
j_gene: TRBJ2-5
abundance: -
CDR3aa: CASSQDQRETQYF
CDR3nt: TGTGCCAGCAGCCAAGATCAGAGGGAGACCCAGTACTTC

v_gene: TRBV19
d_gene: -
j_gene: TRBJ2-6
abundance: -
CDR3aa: CASRIRVSGANVLTF
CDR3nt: TGTGCCAGTAGGATAAGGGTCTCTGGGGCCAACGTCCTGACTTTC

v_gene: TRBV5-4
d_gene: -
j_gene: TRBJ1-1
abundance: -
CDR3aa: CASSDSFMNTEAFF
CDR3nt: TGTGCCAGCAGCGACAGTTTCATGAACACTGAAGCTTTCTTT

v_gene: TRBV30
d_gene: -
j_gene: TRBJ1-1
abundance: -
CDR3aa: CAWSPRDTEAFF
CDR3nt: TGTGCCTGGAGTCCAAGGGATACTGAAGCTTTCTTT